These 18 T cell receptor beta chains were all obtained from the same sample, sequenced in a study of graft-versus-host responses after intestinal transplantation. These receptors have no identified antigens. TCRdb's table, derived via immunoSEQ multiplex PCR, lists solely in-frame clones and lacks some. The data contain over 80,000 clones, 91% of them singletons. Sequenced material: unstimulated CD4+ T cells sorted from spleen or lymph node cells, taken before transplant. All receptors come from a human donor who was the organ donor for an intestinal transplant.

As regards this clone: At one boundary the junction diverges from the germline segment, which might be a read error. The V gene is TRBV6-5, the J gene TRBJ1-1; 7 bases map to TRBD1. From germline, CDR1 is MNHEY and CDR2 SVGAGI. The CDR3 covers 12 residues. In nucleotides, the CDR3 is TGTGCCAGCAGCTCCCGGGACAGATCGTTAATCTTT. It translates to CASSSRDRSLIF.

This chain connects TRBV4-3 to TRBJ1-6; D may be TRBD1 (5 bases). With 0 bases removed from V and 8 bases from J, the gap between germline ends came to 11 bases. Germline values: CDR1 LGHNA, CDR2 YSLEER. The CDR3 is 15 amino acids. As DNA, the CDR3 is TGCGCCAGCAGCCAAGAAAGCAGGGTTTATTCACCCCTCCACTTT. Amino acids: CASSQESRVYSPLHF.

The chain has TRBV5-5 and TRBJ2-7, with 11 bases aligning to TRBD2. Germline V gene data show CDR1 as SGHKS and CDR2 as YYEKEE (reference sequence). CDR3 length equals 15 residues. Germline trimming cut 0 bases from V and 4 bases from J; bases unmatched to any gene: 3. The CDR3 loop is CASSLAGTSGYEQYF. As DNA, the CDR3 is TGTGCCAGCAGCTTGGCCGGGACTAGCGGATACGAGCAGTACTTC.

The chain carries TRBV7-9 and TRBJ2-3, with D possibly TRBD1 on 6 matching bases. The CDR3 has 16 residues. The germline V gene encodes CDR1 SEHNR and CDR2 FQNEAQ (reference sequence). V was cut by 1 base and J by 1 base, with 12 bases left in between. The CDR3 here is CASSLDGGRGTDTQYF. CDR3 sequence (DNA): TGTGCCAGCAGCTTAGATGGGGGCCGAGGCACAGATACGCAGTATTTT.

This clone has only one observation. The rearrangement joins TRBV6-5 to TRBJ1-2, with TRBD1 matching 7 bases. Losses at the gene ends were 2 bases for V and 7 bases for J; bases not matched to a gene: 4. Germline V CDR1 and CDR2: MNHEY, SVGAGI. The CDR3 sequence is 13 residues long. This chain's CDR3 is CASSYRGRGGYTF. CDR3 nucleotide sequence: TGTGCCAGCAGTTACAGGGGGCGGGGTGGCTACACCTTC.

This chain's CDR3 is CAWTRQGVHEQYF. Here the CDR3 DNA reads TGTGCCTGGACACGACAGGGGGTCCACGAGCAGTACTTC. J is TRBJ2-7 and V is TRBV30; 9 nucleotides align to TRBD1. The junction had 6 bases not matched to a gene; V was cut back by 4 bases and J by 5 bases. This CDR3 spans 13 amino acids. CDR1 GTSNPN and CDR2 SVGIG come from the germline V gene (reference sequence).

V usage is TRBV25-1 and J usage is TRBJ2-1; 9 positions match TRBD2. V lost 2 bases, J lost 4 bases, and 0 bases stayed unmatched. The CDR3 runs 14 residues. Germline CDR1 reads MGHDK; CDR2 reads SYGVNS. CDR3 sequence (DNA): TGTGCCAGCAGTGAAAGCGGGGGGTACAATGAGCAGTTCTTC. This codes for CASSESGGYNEQFF.

The chain uses TRBV18 and TRBJ1-5; 10 bases fit TRBD1. The germline V gene encodes CDR1 KGHSH and CDR2 LQKENI. The CDR3 extends over 16 amino acids. The V gene end was trimmed by 6 bases and the J gene end by 3 bases; junction bases not matched to a gene: 8. CDR3 sequence: CASSYYGTGVNQPQHF. The DNA for the CDR3 is TGTGCCAGCTCTTACTACGGGACAGGGGTCAATCAGCCCCAGCATTTT.

The chain uses TRBV9 and TRBJ1-2, with 9 bases matching TRBD1. This CDR3 is 13 amino acids long. The V gene end was trimmed by 4 bases and the J gene end by 7 bases; junction bases not matched to a gene: 5. Per the germline V gene, CDR1 is SGDLS and CDR2 is YYNGEE. The CDR3 sequence: CASSPQGAGGYTF. The CDR3 DNA reads TGTGCCAGCAGCCCACAGGGGGCGGGTGGCTACACCTTC.

There are a few counts of this clone. The genes are TRBV4-1 and TRBJ1-4; D is uncertain. The CDR3 is 16 amino acids. Germline loops: CDR1 MGHRA, CDR2 YSYEKL. The V and J ends lost 1 base and 0 bases respectively, with 9 bases between them. The CDR3 spells CASSQGGLATNEKLFF. The CDR3 region has the DNA TGCGCCAGCAGCCAAGGAGGGCTTGCAACTAATGAAAAACTGTTTTTT.

V usage is TRBV30 and J usage is TRBJ2-7; 7 nucleotides align to TRBD1. J lost 3 bases, V lost 6 bases, and 17 bases had no gene match. Looked up from germline, CDR1 is GTSNPN and CDR2 is SVGIG (reference sequence). The CDR3 is made up of 16 amino acids. CDR3 in DNA: TGTGCCTGCGTTTATGATAGACAGGGAACTGGCTACGAGCAGTACTTC. Protein sequence: CACVYDRQGTGYEQYF.

This chain links TRBV7-8 with TRBJ1-3, with D unresolved. The ends were cut back, 1 base at V and 4 bases at J, with 8 bases in the middle. CDR3 length: 14 amino acids. Germline V CDR1 and CDR2: SGHVS, FQNEAQ. The CDR3 DNA follows: TGTGCCAGCAGCTTAGTGGGCAGCGGAAACACCATATATTTT. It specifies CASSLVGSGNTIYF.

The chain couples TRBV6-5 to TRBJ2-5, with 9 bases fitting TRBD1. The tail of the sequence fits TRBJ2-7 better, so the J call may be wrong. CDR1 is MNHEY and CDR2 is SVGAGI in the germline V gene. The CDR3 is made up of 13 amino acids. The CDR3 reads CASRGQGPYEQYF. The CDR3 DNA follows: TGTGCCAGCAGGGGACAGGGCCCGTACGAGCAGTACTTC.

This rearrangement joins TRBV5-1 to TRBJ2-3, with D perhaps matching TRBD1 (11 bases). This CDR3 is 22 amino acids long. The germline V gene has CDR1 SGHRS and CDR2 YFSETQ. The V end lost 2 bases, the J end lost 4 bases, and 35 bases lay between the germline ends. CDR3: CASSLTPPGQGASGGAADTQYF. CDR3 DNA: TGCGCCAGCAGCTTAACGCCGCCTGGACAGGGGGCGAGCGGGGGGGCCGCAGATACGCAGTATTTT.

This clone was seen more than once but under ten times. The V gene is TRBV18, the J gene TRBJ2-7, with D possibly matching TRBD1 (6 bases). CDR3 size: 13 residues. The V and J ends lost 2 bases and 5 bases respectively, with 10 bases between them. Germline CDR1 is KGHSH and CDR2 is LQKENI. CDR3 sequence (DNA): TGTGCCAGCTCACCAAGGGGGATCCACGAGCAGTACTTC. Amino acids: CASSPRGIHEQYF. Drawing the rest from reference TRBV18 and TRBJ2-7, the complete variable domain is NAGVMQNPRHLVRRRGQEARLRCSPMKGHSHVYWYRQLPEEGLKFMVYLQKENIIDESGMPKERFSAEFPKEGPSILRIQQVVRGDSAAYFCASSPRGIHEQYFGPGTRLTVT.

The J gene is TRBJ1-2, the V gene TRBV6-5, with TRBD1 identical over 9 bases. The V gene's germline CDR1 is MNHEY and CDR2 SVGAGI. CDR3 size: 14 residues. V was pared by 6 bases and J by 2 bases, with 4 bases of the junction left unmatched. CDR3 bases: TGTGCCAGCAGCCGGGACAGGGCGAACTATGGCTACACCTTC. Protein product: CASSRDRANYGYTF.

V usage is TRBV7-2 and J usage is TRBJ1-2, with 9 bases aligning to TRBD1. Germline lookup yields CDR1 SGHTA and CDR2 FQGNSA. There are 19 residues in the CDR3. The V segment lost 5 bases and the J segment 4 bases; nucleotides outside the gene matches: 20. The CDR3 protein is CASSRTTTLRDRASYGYTF. CDR3 DNA: TGTGCCAGCAGCCGAACCACTACCCTCCGGGACAGGGCTTCCTATGGCTACACCTTC.

This chain connects TRBV30 to TRBJ1-5, with no clear D. CDR1 and CDR2 from the germline V gene are GTSNPN and SVGIG (reference sequence). V was trimmed by 5 bases and J by 3 bases, leaving 11 bases between them. The CDR3 contains 13 residues. The CDR3 DNA reads as TGTGCCTGGGGGTCGGGGTACAATCAGCCCCAGCATTTT. The encoded protein is CAWGSGYNQPQHF.